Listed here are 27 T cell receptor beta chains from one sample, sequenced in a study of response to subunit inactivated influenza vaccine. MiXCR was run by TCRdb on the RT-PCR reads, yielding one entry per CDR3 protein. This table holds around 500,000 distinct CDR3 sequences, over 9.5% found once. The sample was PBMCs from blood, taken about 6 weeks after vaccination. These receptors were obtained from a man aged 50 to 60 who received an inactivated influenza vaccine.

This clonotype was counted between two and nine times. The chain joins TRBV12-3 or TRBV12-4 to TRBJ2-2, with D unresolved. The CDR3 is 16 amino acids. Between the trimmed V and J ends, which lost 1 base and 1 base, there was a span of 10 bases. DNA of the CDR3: TGTGCCAGCAGTTTAGGTGTTCCGATGAACACCGGGGAGCTGTTTTTT. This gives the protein CASSLGVPMNTGELFF.

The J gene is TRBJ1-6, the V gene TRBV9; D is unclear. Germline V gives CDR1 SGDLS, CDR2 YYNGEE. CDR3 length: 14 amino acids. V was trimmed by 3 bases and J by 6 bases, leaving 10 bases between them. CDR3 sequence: CASSAGVFNSPLHF. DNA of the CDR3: TGTGCCAGCAGCGCCGGGGTCTTTAATTCACCCCTCCACTTT.

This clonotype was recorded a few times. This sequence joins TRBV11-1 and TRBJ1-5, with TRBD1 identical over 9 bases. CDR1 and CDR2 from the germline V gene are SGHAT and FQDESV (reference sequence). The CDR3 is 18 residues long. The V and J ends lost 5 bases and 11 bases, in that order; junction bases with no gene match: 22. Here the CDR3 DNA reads TGTGCCAGCAGCCAGGCCGGAGGGACAGGGAATTCCCCTCGGGCCCAGCATTTT. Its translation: CASSQAGGTGNSPRAQHF.

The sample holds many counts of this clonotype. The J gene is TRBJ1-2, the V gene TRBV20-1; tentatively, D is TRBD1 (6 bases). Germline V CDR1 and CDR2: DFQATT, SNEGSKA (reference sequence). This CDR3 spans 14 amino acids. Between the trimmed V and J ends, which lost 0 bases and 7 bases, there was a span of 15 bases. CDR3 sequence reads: CSARDPRGAGGYTF. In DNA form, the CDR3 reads TGCAGTGCTAGAGATCCACGGGGGGCGGGTGGCTACACCTTC.

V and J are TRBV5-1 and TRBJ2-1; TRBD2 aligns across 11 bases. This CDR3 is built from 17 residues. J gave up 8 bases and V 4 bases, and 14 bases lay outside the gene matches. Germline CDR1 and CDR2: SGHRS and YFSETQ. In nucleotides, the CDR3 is TGCGCCAGCAGCCCTACTAGCGGGAGAGAAAGAATCGATGAGCAGTTCTTC. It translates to CASSPTSGRERIDEQFF.

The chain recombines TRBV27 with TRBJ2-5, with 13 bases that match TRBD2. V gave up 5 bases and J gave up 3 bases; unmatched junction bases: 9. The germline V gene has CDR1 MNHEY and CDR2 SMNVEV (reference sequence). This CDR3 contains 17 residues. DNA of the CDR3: TGTGCCAGCAGTGCCATAACTAGCGGGGGGGCGAAAGAGACCCAGTACTTC. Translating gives CASSAITSGGAKETQYF.

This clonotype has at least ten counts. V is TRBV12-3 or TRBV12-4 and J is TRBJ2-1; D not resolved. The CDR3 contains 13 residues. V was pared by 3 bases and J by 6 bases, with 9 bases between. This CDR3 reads CASSFGSVNEQFF. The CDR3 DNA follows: TGTGCCAGCAGTTTTGGCTCAGTCAATGAGCAGTTCTTC.

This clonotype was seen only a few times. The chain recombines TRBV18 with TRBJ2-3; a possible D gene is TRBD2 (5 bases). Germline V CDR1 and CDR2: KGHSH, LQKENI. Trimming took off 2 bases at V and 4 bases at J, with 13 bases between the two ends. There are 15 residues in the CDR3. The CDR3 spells CASSPSGLWPDTQYF. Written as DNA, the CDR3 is TGTGCCAGCTCACCATCAGGACTTTGGCCAGATACGCAGTATTTT. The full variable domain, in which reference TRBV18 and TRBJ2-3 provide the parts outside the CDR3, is NAGVMQNPRHLVRRRGQEARLRCSPMKGHSHVYWYRQLPEEGLKFMVYLQKENIIDESGMPKERFSAEFPKEGPSILRIQQVVRGDSAAYFCASSPSGLWPDTQYFGPGTRLTVL.

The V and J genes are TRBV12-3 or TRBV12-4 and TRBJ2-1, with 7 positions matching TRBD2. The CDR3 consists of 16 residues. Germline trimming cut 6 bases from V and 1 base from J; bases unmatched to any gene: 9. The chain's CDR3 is CASSPGGRGSYNEQFF. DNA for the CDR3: TGTGCCAGCAGCCCCGGGGGGAGAGGGTCCTACAATGAGCAGTTCTTC.

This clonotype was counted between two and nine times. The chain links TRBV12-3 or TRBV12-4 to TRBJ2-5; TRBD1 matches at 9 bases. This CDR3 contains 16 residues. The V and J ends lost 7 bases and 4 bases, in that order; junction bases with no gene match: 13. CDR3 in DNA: TGTGCCAGCAAACCTAGACCGGGACAGGGTCGAGAGACCCAGTACTTC. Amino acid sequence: CASKPRPGQGRETQYF.

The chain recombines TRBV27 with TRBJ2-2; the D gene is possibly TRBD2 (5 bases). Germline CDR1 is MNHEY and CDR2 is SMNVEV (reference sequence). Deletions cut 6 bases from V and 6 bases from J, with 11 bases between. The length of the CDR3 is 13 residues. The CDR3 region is CASRSRTPGELFF. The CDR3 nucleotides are TGTGCCAGCAGATCTAGGACTCCCGGGGAGCTGTTTTTT.

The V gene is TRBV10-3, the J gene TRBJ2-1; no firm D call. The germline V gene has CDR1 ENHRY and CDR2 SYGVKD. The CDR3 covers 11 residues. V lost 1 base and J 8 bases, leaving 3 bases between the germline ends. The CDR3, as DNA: TGTGCCATCAGTGAGTTGCATGAGCAGTTCTTC. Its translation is CAISELHEQFF.

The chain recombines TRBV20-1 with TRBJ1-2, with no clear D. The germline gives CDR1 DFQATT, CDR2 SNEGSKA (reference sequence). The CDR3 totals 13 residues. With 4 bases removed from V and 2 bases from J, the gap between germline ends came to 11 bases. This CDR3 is CSATGVWNYGYTF. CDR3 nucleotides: TGCAGTGCTACTGGGGTATGGAACTATGGCTACACCTTC.

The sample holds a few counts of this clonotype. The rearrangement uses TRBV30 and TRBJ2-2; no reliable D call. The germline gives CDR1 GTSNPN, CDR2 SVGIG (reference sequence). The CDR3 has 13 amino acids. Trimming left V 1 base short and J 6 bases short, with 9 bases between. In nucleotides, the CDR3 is TGTGCCTGGAGTGACCGTCCGCCCGGGGAGCTGTTTTTT. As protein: CAWSDRPPGELFF. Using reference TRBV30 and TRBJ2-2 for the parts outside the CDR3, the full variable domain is SQTIHQWPATLVQPVGSPLSLECTVEGTSNPNLYWYRQAAGRGLQLLFYSVGIGQISSEVPQNLSASRPQDRQFILSSKKLLLSDSGFYLCAWSDRPPGELFFGEGSRLTVL.

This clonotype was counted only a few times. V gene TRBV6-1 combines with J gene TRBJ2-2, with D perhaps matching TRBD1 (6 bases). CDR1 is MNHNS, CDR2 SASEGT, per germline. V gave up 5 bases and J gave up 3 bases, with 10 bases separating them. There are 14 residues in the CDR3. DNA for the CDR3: TGTGCCAGCAGTACGACAGGATACACCGGGGAGCTGTTTTTT. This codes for CASSTTGYTGELFF.

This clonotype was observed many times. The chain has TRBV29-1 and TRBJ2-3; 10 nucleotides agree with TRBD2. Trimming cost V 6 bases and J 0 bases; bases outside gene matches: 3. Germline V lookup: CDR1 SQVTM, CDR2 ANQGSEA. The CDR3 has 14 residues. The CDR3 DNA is TGCAGCGTCGGACTAGCGGCTAGCACAGATACGCAGTATTTT. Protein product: CSVGLAASTDTQYF.

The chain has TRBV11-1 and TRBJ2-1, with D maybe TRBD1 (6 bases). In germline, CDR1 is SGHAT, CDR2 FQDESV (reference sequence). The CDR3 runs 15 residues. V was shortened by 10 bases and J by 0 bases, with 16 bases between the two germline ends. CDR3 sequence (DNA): TGTGCCACCTCGTACAGGGACACCTCCTACAATGAGCAGTTCTTC. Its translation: CATSYRDTSYNEQFF.

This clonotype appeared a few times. CDR3 nucleotide sequence: TGCAGCGCCAAGTTGAGTAGCGGGAGTGGCACGTACTTC. This sequence encodes CSAKLSSGSGTYF. This chain connects TRBV20-1 to TRBJ2-5, with TRBD2 matching 9 bases. Germline-derived CDR1 and CDR2 are DFQATT and SNEGSKA (reference sequence). CDR3 length equals 13 residues.

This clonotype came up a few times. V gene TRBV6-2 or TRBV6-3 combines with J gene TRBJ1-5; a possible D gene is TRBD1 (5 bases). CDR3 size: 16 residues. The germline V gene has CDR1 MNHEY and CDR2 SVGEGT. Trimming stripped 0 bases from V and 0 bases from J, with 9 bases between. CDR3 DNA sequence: TGTGCCAGCAGTTACTCGGGACGGGTTAGCAATCAGCCCCAGCATTTT. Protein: CASSYSGRVSNQPQHF.

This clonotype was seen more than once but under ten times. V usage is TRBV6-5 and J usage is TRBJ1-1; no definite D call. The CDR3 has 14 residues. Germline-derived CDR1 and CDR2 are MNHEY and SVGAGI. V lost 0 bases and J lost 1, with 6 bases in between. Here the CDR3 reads CASSYSNGNTEAFF. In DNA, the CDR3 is TGTGCCAGCAGTTACTCCAACGGGAACACTGAAGCTTTCTTT.

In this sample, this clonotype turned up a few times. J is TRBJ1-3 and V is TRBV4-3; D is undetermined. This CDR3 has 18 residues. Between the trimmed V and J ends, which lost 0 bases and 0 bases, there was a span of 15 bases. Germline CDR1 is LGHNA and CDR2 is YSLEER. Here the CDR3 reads CASSQDLVRRTSGNTIYF. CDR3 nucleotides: TGCGCCAGCAGCCAAGATTTGGTACGCCGTACCTCTGGAAACACCATATATTTT.

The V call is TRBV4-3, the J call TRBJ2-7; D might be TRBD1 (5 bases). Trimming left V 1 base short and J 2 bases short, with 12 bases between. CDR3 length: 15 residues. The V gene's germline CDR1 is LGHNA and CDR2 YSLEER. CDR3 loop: CASSQGSQGPYEQYF. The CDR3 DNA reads TGCGCCAGCAGCCAAGGTAGCCAGGGTCCCTACGAGCAGTACTTC.

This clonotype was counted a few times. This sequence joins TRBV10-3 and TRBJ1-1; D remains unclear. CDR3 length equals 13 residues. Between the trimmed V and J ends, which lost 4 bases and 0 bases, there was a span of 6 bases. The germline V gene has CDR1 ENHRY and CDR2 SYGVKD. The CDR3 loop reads CAISGSMNTEAFF. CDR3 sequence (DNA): TGTGCCATCAGTGGCAGCATGAACACTGAAGCTTTCTTT.

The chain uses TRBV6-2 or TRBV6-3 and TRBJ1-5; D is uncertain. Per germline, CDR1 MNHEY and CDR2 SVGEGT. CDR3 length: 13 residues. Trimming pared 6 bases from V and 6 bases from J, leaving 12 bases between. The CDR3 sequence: CASRLNVGQPQHF. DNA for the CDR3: TGTGCCAGCAGACTCAATGTGGGTCAGCCCCAGCATTTT.

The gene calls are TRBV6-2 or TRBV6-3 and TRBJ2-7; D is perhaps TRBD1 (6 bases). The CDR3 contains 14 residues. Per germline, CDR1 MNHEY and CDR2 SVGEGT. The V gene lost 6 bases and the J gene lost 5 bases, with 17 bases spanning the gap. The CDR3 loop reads CASRPDRYPNEQYF. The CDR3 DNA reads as TGTGCCAGCAGACCCGACAGGTATCCTAACGAGCAGTACTTC.

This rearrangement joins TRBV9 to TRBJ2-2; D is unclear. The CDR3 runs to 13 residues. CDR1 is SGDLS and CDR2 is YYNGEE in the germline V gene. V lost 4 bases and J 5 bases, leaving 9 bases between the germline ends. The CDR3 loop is CASSLYPTGELFF. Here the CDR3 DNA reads TGTGCCAGCAGCTTGTACCCTACCGGGGAGCTGTTTTTT.

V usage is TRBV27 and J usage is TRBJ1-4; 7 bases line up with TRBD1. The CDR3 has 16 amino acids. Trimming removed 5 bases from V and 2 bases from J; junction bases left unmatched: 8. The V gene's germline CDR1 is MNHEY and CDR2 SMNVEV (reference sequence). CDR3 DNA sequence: TGTGCCAGCAGTCCATTTTTCAGGGGGACTAATGAAAAACTGTTTTTT. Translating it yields CASSPFFRGTNEKLFF.